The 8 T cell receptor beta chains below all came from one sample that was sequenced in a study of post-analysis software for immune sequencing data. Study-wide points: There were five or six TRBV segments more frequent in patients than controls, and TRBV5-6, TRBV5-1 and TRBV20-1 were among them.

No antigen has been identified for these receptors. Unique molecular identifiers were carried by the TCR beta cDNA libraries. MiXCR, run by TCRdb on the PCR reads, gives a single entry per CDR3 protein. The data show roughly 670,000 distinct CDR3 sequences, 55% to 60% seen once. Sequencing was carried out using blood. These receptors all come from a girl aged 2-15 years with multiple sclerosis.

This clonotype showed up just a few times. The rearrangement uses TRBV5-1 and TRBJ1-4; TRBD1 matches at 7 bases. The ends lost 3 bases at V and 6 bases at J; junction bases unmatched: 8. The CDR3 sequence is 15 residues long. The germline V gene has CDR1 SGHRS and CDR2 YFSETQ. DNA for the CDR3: TGCGCCAGCAGCTACTACAGGGGTCTTGATGAAAAACTGTTTTTT. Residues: CASSYYRGLDEKLFF.

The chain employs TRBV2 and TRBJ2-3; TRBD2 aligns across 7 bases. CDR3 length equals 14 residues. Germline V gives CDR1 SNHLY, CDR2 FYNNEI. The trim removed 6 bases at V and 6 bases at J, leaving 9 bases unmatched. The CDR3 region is CASSTLAETDTQYF. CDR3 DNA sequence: TGTGCCAGCAGCACTCTAGCGGAGACGGATACGCAGTATTTT.

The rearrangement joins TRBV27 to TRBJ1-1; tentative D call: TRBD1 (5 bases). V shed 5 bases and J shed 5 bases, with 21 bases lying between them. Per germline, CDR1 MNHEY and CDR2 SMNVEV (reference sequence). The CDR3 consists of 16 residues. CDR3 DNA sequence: TGTGCCAGCAGTAGAAAACCCGGGGAAAAGGGGACTGAAGCTTTCTTT. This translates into CASSRKPGEKGTEAFF.

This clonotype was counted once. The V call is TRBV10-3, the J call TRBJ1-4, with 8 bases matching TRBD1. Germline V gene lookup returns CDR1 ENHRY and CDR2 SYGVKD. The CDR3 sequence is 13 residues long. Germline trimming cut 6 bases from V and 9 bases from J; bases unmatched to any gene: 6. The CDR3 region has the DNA TGTGCCATCAGGGACAGGGCCGAGAAAAAACTGTTTTTT. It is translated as CAIRDRAEKKLFF.

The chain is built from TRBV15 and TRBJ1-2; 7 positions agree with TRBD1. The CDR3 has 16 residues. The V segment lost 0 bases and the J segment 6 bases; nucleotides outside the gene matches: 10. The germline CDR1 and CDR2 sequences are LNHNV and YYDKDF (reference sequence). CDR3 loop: CATSRDRGRGQDGYTF. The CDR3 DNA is TGTGCCACCAGCAGAGATAGGGGTAGGGGGCAGGATGGCTACACCTTC.

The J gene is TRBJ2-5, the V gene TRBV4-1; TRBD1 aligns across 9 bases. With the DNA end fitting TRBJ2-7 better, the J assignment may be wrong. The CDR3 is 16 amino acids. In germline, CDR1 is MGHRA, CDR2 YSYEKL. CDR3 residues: CASSQVPGTGTHEQYF. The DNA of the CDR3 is TGCGCCAGCAGCCAAGTTCCCGGGACAGGGACCCACGAGCAGTACTTC.

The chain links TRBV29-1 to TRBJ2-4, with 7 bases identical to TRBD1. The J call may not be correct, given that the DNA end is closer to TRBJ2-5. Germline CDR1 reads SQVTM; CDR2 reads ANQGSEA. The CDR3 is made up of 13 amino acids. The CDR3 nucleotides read TGCAGCGTTAGGAGGCAGGGGGTCGAGACCCAGTACTTC. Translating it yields CSVRRQGVETQYF.

This CDR3 is CAISESNPGWAGPSSGANVLTF. The DNA of the CDR3 is TGTGCCATCAGTGAGTCGAATCCGGGCTGGGCAGGGCCCTCTTCTGGGGCCAACGTCCTGACTTTC. The chain employs TRBV10-3 and TRBJ2-6; a weak D match, TRBD1 (5 bases). The V gene's germline CDR1 is ENHRY and CDR2 SYGVKD. The CDR3 length is 22 residues. Trimming left V 0 bases short and J 1 base short, with 25 bases between.